This T cell receptor beta chain stems from a study of identical twins. Broader study findings: Fewer insertions marked abundant cord blood beta clonotypes; young adult naive trended weakly, memory not at all.

As for this clonotype: Its antigen is currently unknown.

Template switching (which added a universal primer site) was used, and cDNA carried unique molecular identifiers. TCRdb reprocessed the 5' RACE reads with MiXCR, giving one entry per CDR3 protein. The table shows some 260,000 distinct CDR3 sequences, with over 12% occurring only once. CDR1 and CDR2 from the germline V gene are DFQATT and SNEGSKA (reference sequence). Trimming removed 0 bases at V and 4 bases at J, with 15 bases between. The CDR3 contains 15 residues. Sequenced sample: memory (CD45RO+) T cells sorted from blood. The chain has TRBV20-1 and TRBJ1-1; no definite D call. The source is a young woman in good health. The CDR3 DNA is TGCAGTGCTAGAGATTGGCGGGGAGGAAGCACTGAAGCTTTCTTT. Translated: CSARDWRGGSTEAFF.